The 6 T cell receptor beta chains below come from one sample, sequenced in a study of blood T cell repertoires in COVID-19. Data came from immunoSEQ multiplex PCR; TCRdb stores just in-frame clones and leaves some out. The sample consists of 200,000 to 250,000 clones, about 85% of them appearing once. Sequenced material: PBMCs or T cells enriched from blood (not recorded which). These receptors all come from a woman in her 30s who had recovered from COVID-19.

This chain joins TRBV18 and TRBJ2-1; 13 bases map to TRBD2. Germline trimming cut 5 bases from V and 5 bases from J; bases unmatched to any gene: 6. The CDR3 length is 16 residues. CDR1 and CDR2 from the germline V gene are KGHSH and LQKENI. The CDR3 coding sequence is TGTGCCAGCTCAGTCGGACTAGCGGGGGCGGACAATGAGCAGTTCTTC. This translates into CASSVGLAGADNEQFF.

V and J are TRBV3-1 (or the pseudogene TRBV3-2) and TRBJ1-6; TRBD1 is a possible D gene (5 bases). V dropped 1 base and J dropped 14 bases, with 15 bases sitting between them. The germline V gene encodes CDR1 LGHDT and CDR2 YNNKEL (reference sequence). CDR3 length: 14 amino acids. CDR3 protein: CASSQGQGFFTLHF. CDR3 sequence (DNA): TGTGCCAGCAGCCAAGGTCAGGGATTTTTCACCCTCCACTTT.

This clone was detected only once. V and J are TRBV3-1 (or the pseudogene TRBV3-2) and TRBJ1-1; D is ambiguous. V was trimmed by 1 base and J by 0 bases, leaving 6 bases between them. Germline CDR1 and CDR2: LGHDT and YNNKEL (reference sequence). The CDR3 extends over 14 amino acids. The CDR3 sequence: CASSQAQMNTEAFF. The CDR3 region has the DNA TGTGCCAGCAGCCAAGCCCAGATGAACACTGAAGCTTTCTTT.

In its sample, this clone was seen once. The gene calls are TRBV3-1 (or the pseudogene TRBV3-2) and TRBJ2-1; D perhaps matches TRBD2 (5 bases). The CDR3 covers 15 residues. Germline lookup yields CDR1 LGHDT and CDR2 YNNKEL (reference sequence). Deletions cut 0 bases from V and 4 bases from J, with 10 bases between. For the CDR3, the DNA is TGTGCCAGCAGCCAAGACCCTAGCTCGTACAATGAGCAGTTCTTC. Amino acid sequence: CASSQDPSSYNEQFF.

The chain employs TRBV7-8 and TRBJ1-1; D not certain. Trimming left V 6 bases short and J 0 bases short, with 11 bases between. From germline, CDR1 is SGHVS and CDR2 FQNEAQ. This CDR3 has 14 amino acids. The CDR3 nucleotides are TGTGCCAGCAGTTTTCAGGTGTTGAACACTGAAGCTTTCTTT. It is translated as CASSFQVLNTEAFF.

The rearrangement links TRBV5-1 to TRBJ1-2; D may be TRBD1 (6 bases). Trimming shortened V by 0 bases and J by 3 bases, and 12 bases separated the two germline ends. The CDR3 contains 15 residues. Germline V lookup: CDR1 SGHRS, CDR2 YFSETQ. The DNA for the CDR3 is TGCGCCAGCAGCTTGGCATCGGGGGGCCACTATGGCTACACCTTC. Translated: CASSLASGGHYGYTF.